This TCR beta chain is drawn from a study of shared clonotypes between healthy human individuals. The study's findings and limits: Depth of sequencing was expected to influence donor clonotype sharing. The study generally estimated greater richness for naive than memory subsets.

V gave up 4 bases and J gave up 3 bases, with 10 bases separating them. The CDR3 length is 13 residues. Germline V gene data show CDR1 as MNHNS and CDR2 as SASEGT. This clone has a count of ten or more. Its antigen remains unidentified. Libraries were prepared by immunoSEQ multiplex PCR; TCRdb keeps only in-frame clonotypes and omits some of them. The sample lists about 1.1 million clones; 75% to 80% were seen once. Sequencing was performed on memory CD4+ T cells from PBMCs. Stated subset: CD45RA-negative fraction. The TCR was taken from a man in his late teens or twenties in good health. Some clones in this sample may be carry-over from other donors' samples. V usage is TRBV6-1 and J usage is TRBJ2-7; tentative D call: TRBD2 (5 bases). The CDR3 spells CASSAERSYEQYF. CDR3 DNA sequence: TGTGCCAGCAGTGCGGAGCGGAGCTACGAGCAGTACTTC.